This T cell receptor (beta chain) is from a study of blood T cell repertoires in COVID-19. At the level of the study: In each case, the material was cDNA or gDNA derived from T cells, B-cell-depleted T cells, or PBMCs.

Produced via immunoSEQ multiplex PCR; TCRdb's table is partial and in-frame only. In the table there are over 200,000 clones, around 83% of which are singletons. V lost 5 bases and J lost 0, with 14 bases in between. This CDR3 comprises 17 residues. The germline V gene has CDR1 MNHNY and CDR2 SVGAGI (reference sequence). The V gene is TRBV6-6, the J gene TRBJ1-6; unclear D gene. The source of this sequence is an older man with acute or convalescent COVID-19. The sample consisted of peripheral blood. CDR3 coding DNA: TGTGCCAGCAGTCCTGGAGCTATAAGCTCCTATAATTCACCCCTCCACTTT. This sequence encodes CASSPGAISSYNSPLHF.